Below, 13 T cell receptor beta chains from the same sample are listed, as sequenced in a study of PD-1 blockade in classical Hodgkin lymphoma. Generated by immunoSEQ multiplex PCR, the TCRdb table keeps only in-frame clones and is missing some. The sample holds 25,000 to 35,000 clones; about 85% are singletons and the top ten take around 2.3%. Time point described: cycle 4 day 1 (C4D1), after five to seven weeks of nivolumab. The patients all showed relapse after autologous stem cell transplantation, while their brentuximab vedotin exposure varied. Starting with thawed PBMCs, CD4+ T cells were purified by magnetic negative selection. The sequencing used CD4+ T cells from blood, collected before the fourth cycle of nivolumab. Every receptor here comes from a human donor with classical Hodgkin lymphoma.

This chain joins TRBV5-5 and TRBJ2-5; TRBD2 matches at 11 bases. The CDR3 has 14 residues. Germline CDR1 is SGHKS and CDR2 is YYEKEE (reference sequence). V lost 6 bases and J lost 7; bases outside the gene matches: 8. The CDR3 sequence: CASNILAGAGTQYF. In DNA, the CDR3 is TGTGCCAGCAACATACTAGCGGGAGCCGGGACCCAGTACTTC.

The genes are TRBV29-1 and TRBJ2-1, with 12 bases aligning to TRBD2. Trimming removed 5 bases from V and 0 bases from J; junction bases left unmatched: 11. The CDR3 covers 18 residues. Germline CDR1 reads SQVTM; CDR2 reads ANQGSEA. The chain's CDR3 is CSVMMGTSGPSSYNEQFF. CDR3 nucleotide sequence: TGCAGCGTTATGATGGGGACTAGCGGGCCTAGCTCCTACAATGAGCAGTTCTTC.

This chain joins TRBV19 and TRBJ1-2; D not certain. In germline, CDR1 is LNHDA, CDR2 SQIVND (reference sequence). CDR3 length: 12 residues. V was trimmed by 10 bases and J by 8 bases, leaving 17 bases between them. The CDR3: CATSGPLPGYTF. CDR3 nucleotide sequence: TGTGCCACCTCGGGCCCTCTGCCAGGCTACACCTTC.

The rearrangement uses TRBV27 and TRBJ1-1, with D perhaps TRBD1 (5 bases). Trimming removed 3 bases from V and 4 bases from J, with 9 bases in between. There are 13 residues in the CDR3. Per germline, CDR1 MNHEY and CDR2 SMNVEV (reference sequence). The CDR3 sequence: CASSLGRGTEAFF. The CDR3 DNA follows: TGTGCCAGCAGTTTGGGGCGGGGCACTGAAGCTTTCTTT.

This chain links TRBV19 with TRBJ2-2; tentatively, D is TRBD1 (6 bases). The CDR3 contains 13 residues. Per germline, CDR1 LNHDA and CDR2 SQIVND (reference sequence). V shed 5 bases and J shed 5 bases, with 9 bases lying between them. The CDR3 sequence: CASSPTGTGELFF. As DNA, the CDR3 is TGTGCCAGTAGTCCTACAGGGACCGGGGAGCTGTTTTTT.

V usage is TRBV9 and J usage is TRBJ2-2, with D possibly matching TRBD1 (5 bases). This CDR3 is 16 amino acids long. Trimming cost V 3 bases and J 4 bases, with 16 bases left between them. From germline, CDR1 is SGDLS and CDR2 YYNGEE. The CDR3 is CASSETLRGGTGELFF. Written as DNA, the CDR3 is TGTGCCAGCAGCGAAACATTAAGGGGTGGCACCGGGGAGCTGTTTTTT.

The rearrangement uses TRBV30 and TRBJ2-3, with D perhaps matching TRBD1 or TRBD2 (5 bases each). The CDR3 extends over 13 amino acids. Per germline, CDR1 GTSNPN and CDR2 SVGIG (reference sequence). V was cut by 0 bases and J by 9 bases, with 13 bases left in between. CDR3 region: CAWSVRDQGTQYF. The CDR3 DNA reads as TGTGCCTGGAGTGTACGGGATCAGGGCACGCAGTATTTT.

This chain joins TRBV25-1 and TRBJ2-7; 14 bases line up with TRBD2. With 5 bases clipped from V and 4 bases from J, the junction kept 4 bases outside the gene matches. The CDR3 covers 15 residues. The germline CDR1 and CDR2 sequences are MGHDK and SYGVNS. As DNA, the CDR3 is TGTGCCAGCAGTCCGTGGACTAGCGGGAGGTACGAGCAGTACTTC. Its translation: CASSPWTSGRYEQYF.

V gene TRBV19 combines with J gene TRBJ2-5; TRBD1 might be the D (6 bases). This CDR3 region has 15 residues. Trimming cost V 8 bases and J 5 bases, with 21 bases left between them. The V gene's germline CDR1 is LNHDA and CDR2 SQIVND (reference sequence). CDR3 DNA sequence: TGTGCCAGTGGGGGCGGGCTACAAAGCGCGGAGACCCAGTACTTC. Protein sequence: CASGGGLQSAETQYF.

The rearrangement joins TRBV11-2 to TRBJ1-5, with D perhaps TRBD1 (6 bases). The CDR3 has 14 amino acids. Trimming pared 3 bases from V and 6 bases from J, leaving 12 bases between. Germline assignment: CDR1 SGHAT and CDR2 FQNNGV. CDR3 region: CASSFGGGTQPQHF. DNA of the CDR3: TGTGCCAGCAGCTTTGGAGGGGGGACTCAGCCCCAGCATTTT.

To note about this clone: The sample has other DNA sequences that encode this CDR3 too. The chain joins TRBV2 to TRBJ2-2; D perhaps matches TRBD1 (6 bases). Germline CDR1 is SNHLY and CDR2 is FYNNEI. This CDR3 contains 16 residues. V lost 4 bases, J lost 1 base, and 13 bases lay in between. The CDR3 spells CASSVQGTKNTGELFF. CDR3 nucleotide sequence: TGTGCCAGCAGTGTTCAGGGGACGAAGAACACCGGGGAGCTGTTTTTT.

V and J are TRBV30 and TRBJ2-2; D gene ambiguous. V lost 3 bases, J lost 1 base, and 12 bases lay in between. This CDR3 has 15 amino acids. Germline values: CDR1 GTSNPN, CDR2 SVGIG (reference sequence). For the CDR3, the DNA is TGTGCCTGGAGGGGTGGGTTATTGAACACCGGGGAGCTGTTTTTT. This encodes CAWRGGLLNTGELFF.

The chain joins TRBV7-6 to TRBJ2-1, with TRBD1 identical over 8 bases. Germline CDR1 is SGHVS and CDR2 is FNYEAQ. The CDR3 covers 15 residues. V lost 5 bases and J lost 7; bases outside the gene matches: 10. The DNA of the CDR3 is TGTGCCAGCAGCACTAGACAGGGGAGAGGGAATGAGCAGTTCTTC. Residues: CASSTRQGRGNEQFF. The full variable domain, rest sourced from reference TRBV7-6 and TRBJ2-1, is GAGVSQSPRYKVTKRGQDVALRCDPISGHVSLYWYRQALGQGPEFLTYFNYEAQQDKSGLPNDRFSAERPEGSISTLTIQRTEQRDSAMYRCASSTRQGRGNEQFFGPGTRLTVL.